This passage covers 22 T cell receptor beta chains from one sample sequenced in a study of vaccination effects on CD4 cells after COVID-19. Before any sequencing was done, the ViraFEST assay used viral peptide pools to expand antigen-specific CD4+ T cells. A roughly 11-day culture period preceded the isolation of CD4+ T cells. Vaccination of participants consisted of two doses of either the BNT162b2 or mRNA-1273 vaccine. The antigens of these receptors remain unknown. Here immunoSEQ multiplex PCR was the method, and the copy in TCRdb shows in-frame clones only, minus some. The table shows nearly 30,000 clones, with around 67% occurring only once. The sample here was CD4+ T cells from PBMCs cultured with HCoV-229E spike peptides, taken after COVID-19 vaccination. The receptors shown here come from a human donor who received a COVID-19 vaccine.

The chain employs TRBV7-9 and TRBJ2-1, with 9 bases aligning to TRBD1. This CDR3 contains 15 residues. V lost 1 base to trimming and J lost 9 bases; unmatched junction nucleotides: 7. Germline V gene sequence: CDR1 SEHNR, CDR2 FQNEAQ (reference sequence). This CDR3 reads CASSLDRGRSSEQFF. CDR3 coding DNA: TGTGCCAGCAGCTTAGACAGGGGGCGAAGTTCTGAGCAGTTCTTC.

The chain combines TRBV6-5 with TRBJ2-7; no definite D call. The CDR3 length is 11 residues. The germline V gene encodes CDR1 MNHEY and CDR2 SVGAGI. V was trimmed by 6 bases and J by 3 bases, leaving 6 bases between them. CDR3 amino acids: CASSGYYEQYF. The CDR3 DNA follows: TGTGCCAGCAGCGGGTACTACGAGCAGTACTTC.

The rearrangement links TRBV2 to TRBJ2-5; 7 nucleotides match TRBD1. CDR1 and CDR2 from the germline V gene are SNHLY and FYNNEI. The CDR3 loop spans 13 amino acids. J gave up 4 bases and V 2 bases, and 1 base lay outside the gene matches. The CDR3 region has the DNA TGTGCCAGCAGTGAATACAGGGGAGAGACCCAGTACTTC. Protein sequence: CASSEYRGETQYF. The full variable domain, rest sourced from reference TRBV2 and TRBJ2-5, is EPEVTQTPSHQVTQMGQEVILRCVPISNHLYFYWYRQILGQKVEFLVSFYNNEISEKSEIFDDQFSVERPDGSNFTLKIRSTKLEDSAMYFCASSEYRGETQYFGPGTRLLVL.

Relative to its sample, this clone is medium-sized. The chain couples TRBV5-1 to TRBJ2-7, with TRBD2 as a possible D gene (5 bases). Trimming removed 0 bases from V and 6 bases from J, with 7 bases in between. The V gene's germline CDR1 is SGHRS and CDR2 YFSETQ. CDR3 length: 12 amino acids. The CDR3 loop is CASSLASSEQYF. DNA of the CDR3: TGCGCCAGCAGCTTGGCTAGCAGCGAGCAGTACTTC. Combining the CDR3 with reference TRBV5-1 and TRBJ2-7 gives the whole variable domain KAGVTQTPRYLIKTRGQQVTLSCSPISGHRSVSWYQQTPGQGLQFLFEYFSETQRNKGNFPGRFSGRQFSNSRSEMNVSTLELGDSALYLCASSLASSEQYFGPGTRLTVT.

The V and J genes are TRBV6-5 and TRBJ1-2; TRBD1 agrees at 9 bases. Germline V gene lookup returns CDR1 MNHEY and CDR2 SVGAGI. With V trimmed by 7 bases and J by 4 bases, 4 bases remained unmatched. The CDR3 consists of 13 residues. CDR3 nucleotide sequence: TGTGCCAGCACGACAGGGGGAGGCTATGGCTACACCTTC. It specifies CASTTGGGYGYTF.

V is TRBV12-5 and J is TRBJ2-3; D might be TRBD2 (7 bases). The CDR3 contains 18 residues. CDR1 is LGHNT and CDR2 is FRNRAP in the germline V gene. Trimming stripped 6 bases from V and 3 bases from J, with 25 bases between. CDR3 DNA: TGTGCTAGTGGATTCGGGCATGGGGGGAGGGGGGCAACAGATACGCAGTATTTT. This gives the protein CASGFGHGGRGATDTQYF.

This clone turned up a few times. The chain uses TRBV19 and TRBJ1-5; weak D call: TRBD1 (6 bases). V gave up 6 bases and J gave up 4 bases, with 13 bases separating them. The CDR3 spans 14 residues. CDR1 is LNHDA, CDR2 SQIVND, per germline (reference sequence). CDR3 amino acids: CASSPTGGNQPQHF. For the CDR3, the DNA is TGTGCCAGTAGCCCGACAGGAGGGAATCAGCCCCAGCATTTT.

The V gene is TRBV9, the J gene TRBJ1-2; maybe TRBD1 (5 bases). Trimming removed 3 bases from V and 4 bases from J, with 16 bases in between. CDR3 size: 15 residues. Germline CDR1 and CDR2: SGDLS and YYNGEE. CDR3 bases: TGTGCCAGCAGCGGCAAGGGCAGGGAGGGCTATGGCTACACCTTC. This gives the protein CASSGKGREGYGYTF.

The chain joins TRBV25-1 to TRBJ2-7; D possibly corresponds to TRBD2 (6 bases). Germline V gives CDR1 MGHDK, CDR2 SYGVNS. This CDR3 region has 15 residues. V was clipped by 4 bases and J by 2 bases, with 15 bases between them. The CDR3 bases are TGTGCCAGCAGTGGAGCCGGGACTCCAACCTACGAGCAGTACTTC. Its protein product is CASSGAGTPTYEQYF.

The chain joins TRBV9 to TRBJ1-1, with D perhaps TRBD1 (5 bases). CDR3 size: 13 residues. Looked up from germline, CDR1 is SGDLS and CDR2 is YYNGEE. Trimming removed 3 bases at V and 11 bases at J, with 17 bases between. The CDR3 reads CASSGSTARDAFF. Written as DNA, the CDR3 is TGTGCCAGCAGCGGTAGCACCGCGAGGGACGCTTTCTTT.

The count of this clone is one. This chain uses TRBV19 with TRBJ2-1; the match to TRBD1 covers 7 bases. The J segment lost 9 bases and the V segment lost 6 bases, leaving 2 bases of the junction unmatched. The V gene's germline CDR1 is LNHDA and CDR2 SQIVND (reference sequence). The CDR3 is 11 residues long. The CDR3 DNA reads TGTGCCAGTAGCGACAGGGTTGAGCAGTTCTTC. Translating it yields CASSDRVEQFF. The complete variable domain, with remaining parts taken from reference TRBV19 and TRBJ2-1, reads DGGITQSPKYLFRKEGQNVTLSCEQNLNHDAMYWYRQDPGQGLRLIYYSQIVNDFQKGDIAEGYSVSREKKESFPLTVTSAQKNPTAFYLCASSDRVEQFFGPGTRLTVL.

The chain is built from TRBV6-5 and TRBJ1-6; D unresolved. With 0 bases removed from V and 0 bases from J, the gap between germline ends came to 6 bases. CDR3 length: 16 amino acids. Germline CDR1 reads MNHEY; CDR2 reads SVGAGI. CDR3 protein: CASSYSASSYNSPLHF. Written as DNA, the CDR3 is TGTGCCAGCAGTTACTCGGCAAGCTCCTATAATTCACCCCTCCACTTT.

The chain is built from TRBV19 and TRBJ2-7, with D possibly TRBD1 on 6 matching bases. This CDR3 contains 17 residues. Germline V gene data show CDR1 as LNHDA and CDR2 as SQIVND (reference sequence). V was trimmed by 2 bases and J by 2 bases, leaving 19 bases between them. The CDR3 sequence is CASSIRGEQGPTYEQYF. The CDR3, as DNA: TGTGCCAGTAGTATAAGGGGCGAACAGGGACCTACCTACGAGCAGTACTTC.

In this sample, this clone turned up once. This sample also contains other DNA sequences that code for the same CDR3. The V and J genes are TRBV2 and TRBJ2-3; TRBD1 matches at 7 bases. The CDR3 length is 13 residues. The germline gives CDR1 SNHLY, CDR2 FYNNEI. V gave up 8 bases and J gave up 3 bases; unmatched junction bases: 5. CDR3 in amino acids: CASRDRGTDTQYF. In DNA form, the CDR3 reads TGTGCCAGCCGGGACAGAGGTACAGATACGCAGTATTTT.

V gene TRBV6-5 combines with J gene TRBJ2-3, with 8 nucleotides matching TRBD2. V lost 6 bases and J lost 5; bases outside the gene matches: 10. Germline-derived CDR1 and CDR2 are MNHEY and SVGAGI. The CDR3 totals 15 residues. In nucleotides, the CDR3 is TGTGCCAGCAGCGGCCGGGGGGGCCGTCAAGATACGCAGTATTTT. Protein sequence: CASSGRGGRQDTQYF.

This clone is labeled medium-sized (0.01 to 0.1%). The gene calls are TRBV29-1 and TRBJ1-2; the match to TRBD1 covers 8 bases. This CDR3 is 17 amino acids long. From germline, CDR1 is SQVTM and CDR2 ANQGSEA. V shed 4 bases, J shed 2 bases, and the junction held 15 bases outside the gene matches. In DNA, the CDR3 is TGCAGCGTTGGATCAGGGGGCGAAGAAGTTTGGAACTATGGCTACACCTTC. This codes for CSVGSGGEEVWNYGYTF.

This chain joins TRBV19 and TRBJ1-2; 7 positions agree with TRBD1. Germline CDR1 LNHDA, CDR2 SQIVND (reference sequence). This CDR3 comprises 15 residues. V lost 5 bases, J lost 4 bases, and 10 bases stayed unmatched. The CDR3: CASSPQTGPSYGYTF. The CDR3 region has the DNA TGTGCCAGTAGTCCTCAGACAGGGCCATCCTATGGCTACACCTTC.

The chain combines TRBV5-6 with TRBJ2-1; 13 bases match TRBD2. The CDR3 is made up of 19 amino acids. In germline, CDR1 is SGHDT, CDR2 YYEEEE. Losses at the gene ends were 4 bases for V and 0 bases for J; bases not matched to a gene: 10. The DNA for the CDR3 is TGTGCCAGCAGCGCCTCCGGGACTAGCGGGAAATACTCCTACAATGAGCAGTTCTTC. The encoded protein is CASSASGTSGKYSYNEQFF. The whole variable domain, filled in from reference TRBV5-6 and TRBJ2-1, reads DAGVTQSPTHLIKTRGQQVTLRCSPKSGHDTVSWYQQALGQGPQFIFQYYEEEERQRGNFPDRFSGHQFPNYSSELNVNALLLGDSALYLCASSASGTSGKYSYNEQFFGPGTRLTVL.

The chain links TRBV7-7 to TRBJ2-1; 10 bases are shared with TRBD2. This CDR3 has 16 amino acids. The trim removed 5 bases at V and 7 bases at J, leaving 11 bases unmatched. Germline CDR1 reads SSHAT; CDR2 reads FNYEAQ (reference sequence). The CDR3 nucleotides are TGTGCCAGCAGCATAGGGAGACTAGCGGGCAATAATGAGCAGTTCTTC. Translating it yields CASSIGRLAGNNEQFF.

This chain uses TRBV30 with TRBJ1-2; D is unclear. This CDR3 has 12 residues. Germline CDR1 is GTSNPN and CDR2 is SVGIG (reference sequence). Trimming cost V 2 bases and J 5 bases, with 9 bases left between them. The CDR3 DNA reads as TGTGCCTGGAGTATTTCGGGTTATGGCTACACCTTC. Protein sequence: CAWSISGYGYTF.

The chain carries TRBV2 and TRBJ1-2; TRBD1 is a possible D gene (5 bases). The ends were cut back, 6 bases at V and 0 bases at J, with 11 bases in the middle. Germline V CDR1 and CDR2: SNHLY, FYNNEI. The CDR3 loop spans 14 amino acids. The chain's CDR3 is CASRRDGTNYGYTF. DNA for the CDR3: TGTGCCAGCAGAAGGGACGGAACTAACTATGGCTACACCTTC.

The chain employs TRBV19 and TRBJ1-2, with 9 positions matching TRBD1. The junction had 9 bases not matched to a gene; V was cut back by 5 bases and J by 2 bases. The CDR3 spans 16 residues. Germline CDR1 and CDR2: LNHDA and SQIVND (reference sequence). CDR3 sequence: CASSLSTGTGNYGYTF. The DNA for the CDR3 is TGTGCCAGTAGTCTCAGCACCGGGACAGGGAACTATGGCTACACCTTC.